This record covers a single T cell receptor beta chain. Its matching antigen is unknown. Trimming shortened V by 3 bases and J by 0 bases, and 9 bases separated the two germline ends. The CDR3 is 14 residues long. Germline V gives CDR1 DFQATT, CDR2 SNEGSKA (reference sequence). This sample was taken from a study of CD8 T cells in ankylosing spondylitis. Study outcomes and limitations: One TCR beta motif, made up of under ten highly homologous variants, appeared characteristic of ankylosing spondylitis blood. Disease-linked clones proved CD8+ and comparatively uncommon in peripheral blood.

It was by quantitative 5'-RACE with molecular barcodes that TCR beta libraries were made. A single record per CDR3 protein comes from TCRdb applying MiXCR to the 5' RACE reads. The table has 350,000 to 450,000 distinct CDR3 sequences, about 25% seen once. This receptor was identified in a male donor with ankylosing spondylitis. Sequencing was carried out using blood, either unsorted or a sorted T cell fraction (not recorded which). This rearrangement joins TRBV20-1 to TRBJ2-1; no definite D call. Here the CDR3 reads CSASKVRSYNEQFF. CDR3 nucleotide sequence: TGCAGTGCTAGTAAGGTCCGCTCCTACAATGAGCAGTTCTTC.